A selection of T cell receptor beta chains follows, all from one sample in a study of post-analysis software for immune sequencing data. TCRdb recomputed calls from the PCR reads with MiXCR, one row per CDR3 protein. The table records 550,000 to 700,000 distinct CDR3 sequences, about 40% of them present only once. Sequenced: blood. The receptors come from a girl between 10 and 17 years old with multiple sclerosis. CDR3s include the opening cysteine and the closing phenylalanine or tryptophan.

CDR3: CASRPQDNYGYTF
V: TRBV6-5
J: TRBJ1-2

CDR3: CASTTSGYQETQYF
V: TRBV7-2
J: TRBJ2-5

CDR3: CASVFVGQVLSGANVLTF
V: TRBV12-3/TRBV12-4
J: TRBJ2-6

CDR3: CASSPGGLAGNEQFF
V: TRBV5-1
J: TRBJ2-1

CDR3: CASSPGKSSTDTQYF
V: TRBV18
J: TRBJ2-3

CDR3: CASTFRSGLEKLFF
V: TRBV28
J: TRBJ1-4

CDR3: CASSLGKVEQYF
V: TRBV5-1
J: TRBJ2-7

CDR3: CSAGTDTEAFF
V: TRBV20-1
J: TRBJ1-1

CDR3: CASSVMTGSYEQYF
V: TRBV5-1
J: TRBJ2-7

CDR3: CASSLGRPGGRSNQPQHF
V: TRBV7-2
J: TRBJ1-5

CDR3: CASSSQTNSYEQYF
V: TRBV6-2/TRBV6-3
J: TRBJ2-7

CDR3: CSVEVYRNSPLHF
V: TRBV29-1
J: TRBJ1-6

CDR3: CSVEGRQVNTEAFF
V: TRBV29-1
J: TRBJ1-1

CDR3: CASSRSMGGWYF
V: TRBV12-3/TRBV12-4
J: TRBJ2-5

CDR3: CASSSGQGRNIQYF
V: TRBV7-8
J: .

CDR3: CATSGNSDEQYF
V: TRBV12-3/TRBV12-4
J: .

CDR3: CASSVRYDSNTEAFF
V: TRBV11-2
J: TRBJ1-1

CDR3: CASRFSGRAADTQYF
V: TRBV7-8
J: TRBJ2-3

CDR3: CASLGLAGVSYNEQFF
V: TRBV12-3/TRBV12-4
J: TRBJ2-1

CDR3: CASSQPNTGADTEAFF
V: TRBV4-1
J: TRBJ1-1

CDR3: CAQHRPSGANVLTF
V: TRBV7-9
J: TRBJ2-6

CDR3: CASSSTGGVYEQYF
V: TRBV27
J: TRBJ2-7

CDR3: CAISIQHYEQYF
V: TRBV10-3
J: TRBJ2-7

CDR3: CTSSFGLVGYEQYF
V: TRBV12-3/TRBV12-4
J: TRBJ2-7

CDR3: CAWSVRDNQPQHF
V: TRBV30
J: TRBJ1-5

CDR3: CASSLALRQQETQYF
V: TRBV12-3/TRBV12-4
J: TRBJ2-5

CDR3: CASSSSRRETQYF
V: TRBV6-2/TRBV6-3
J: TRBJ2-5

CDR3: CASSVRDERRGYTF
V: TRBV14
J: TRBJ1-2

CDR3: CASSFFDRMNTEAFF
V: TRBV5-6
J: TRBJ1-1

CDR3: CASSMGQGTSGQETQYF
V: TRBV5-1
J: TRBJ2-5

CDR3: CASSHPTGSSGGNEQFF
V: TRBV4-1
J: TRBJ2-1

CDR3: CASSLVSGTDTQYF
V: TRBV5-1
J: TRBJ2-3

CDR3: CASSFARVEAFF
V: TRBV12-3/TRBV12-4
J: TRBJ1-1

CDR3: CSVVGRLKYNEQFF
V: TRBV29-1
J: TRBJ2-1

CDR3: CASSQTGRGEKLFF
V: TRBV12-3/TRBV12-4
J: TRBJ1-4

CDR3: CASSPIAPNNEQFF
V: TRBV11-2
J: TRBJ2-1

CDR3: CASSPGQVNQPQHF
V: TRBV12-3/TRBV12-4
J: TRBJ1-5

CDR3: CASSQGPSLPNEKLFF
V: TRBV4-1
J: TRBJ1-4